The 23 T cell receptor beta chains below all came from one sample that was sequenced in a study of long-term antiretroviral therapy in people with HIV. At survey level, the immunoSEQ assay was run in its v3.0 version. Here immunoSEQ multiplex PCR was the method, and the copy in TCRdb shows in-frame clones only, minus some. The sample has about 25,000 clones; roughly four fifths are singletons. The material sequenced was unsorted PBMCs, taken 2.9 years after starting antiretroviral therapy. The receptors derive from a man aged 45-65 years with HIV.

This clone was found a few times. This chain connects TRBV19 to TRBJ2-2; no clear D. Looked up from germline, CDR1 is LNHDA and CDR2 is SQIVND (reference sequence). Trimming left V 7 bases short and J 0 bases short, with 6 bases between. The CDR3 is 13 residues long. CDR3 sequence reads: CASKPSNTGELFF. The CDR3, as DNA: TGTGCCAGTAAGCCGTCGAACACCGGGGAGCTGTTTTTT.

In nucleotides, the CDR3 is TGTGCCAGCAGCAAAACAAGGCCCAACGAGCAGTACTTC. As protein: CASSKTRPNEQYF. The V call is TRBV21-1, the J call TRBJ2-7. TRBV21-1 is recorded as a pseudogene. This CDR3 has 13 amino acids.

Written as DNA, the CDR3 is TGTGCCAGCAGTTATGGGACAGGGGAAGGCTACACCTTC. Encoded protein: CASSYGTGEGYTF. The chain links TRBV6-5 to TRBJ1-2, with TRBD1 matching over 10 bases. Germline V gives CDR1 MNHEY, CDR2 SVGAGI. V shed 3 bases, J shed 8 bases, and the junction held 3 bases outside the gene matches. CDR3 length: 13 residues.

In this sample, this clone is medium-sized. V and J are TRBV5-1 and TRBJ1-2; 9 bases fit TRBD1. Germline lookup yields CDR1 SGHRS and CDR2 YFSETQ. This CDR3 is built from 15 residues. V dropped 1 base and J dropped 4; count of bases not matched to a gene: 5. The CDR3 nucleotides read TGCGCCAGCAGCTTGTTGGGGACAGGGTTCTATGGCTACACCTTC. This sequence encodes CASSLLGTGFYGYTF. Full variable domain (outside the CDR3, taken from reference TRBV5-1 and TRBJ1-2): KAGVTQTPRYLIKTRGQQVTLSCSPISGHRSVSWYQQTPGQGLQFLFEYFSETQRNKGNFPGRFSGRQFSNSRSEMNVSTLELGDSALYLCASSLLGTGFYGYTFGSGTRLTVV.

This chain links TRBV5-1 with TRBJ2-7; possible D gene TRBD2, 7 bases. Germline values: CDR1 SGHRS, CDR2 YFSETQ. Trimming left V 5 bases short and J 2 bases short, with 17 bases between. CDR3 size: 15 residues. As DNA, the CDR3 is TGCGCCAGCAGTTATCGTGGGGGGGCAGCCTACGAGCAGTACTTC. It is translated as CASSYRGGAAYEQYF.

The CDR3 sequence: CASSRTYEQYF. In nucleotides, the CDR3 is TGTGCCAGCTCACGCACCTACGAGCAGTACTTC. This rearrangement joins TRBV18 to TRBJ2-7; D is ambiguous. Germline values: CDR1 KGHSH, CDR2 LQKENI. V dropped 4 bases and J dropped 2 bases, with 3 bases sitting between them. This CDR3 is 11 amino acids long. The variable domain in full, completed from reference TRBV18 and TRBJ2-7, reads NAGVMQNPRHLVRRRGQEARLRCSPMKGHSHVYWYRQLPEEGLKFMVYLQKENIIDESGMPKERFSAEFPKEGPSILRIQQVVRGDSAAYFCASSRTYEQYFGPGTRLTVT.

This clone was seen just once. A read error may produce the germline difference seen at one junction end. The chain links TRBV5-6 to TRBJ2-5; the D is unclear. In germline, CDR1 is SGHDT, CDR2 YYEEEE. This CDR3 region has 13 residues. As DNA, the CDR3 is TGTGCCAGCAGTTTGGACGTACAAGAGACCCAGTACTTC. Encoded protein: CASSLDVQETQYF.

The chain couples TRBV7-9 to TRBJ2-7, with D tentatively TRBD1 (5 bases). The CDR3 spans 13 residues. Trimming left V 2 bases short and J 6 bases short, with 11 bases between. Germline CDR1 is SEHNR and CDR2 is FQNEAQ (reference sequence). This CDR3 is CASSLRGSGEQYF. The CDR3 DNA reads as TGTGCCAGCAGCTTAAGGGGATCTGGCGAGCAGTACTTC.

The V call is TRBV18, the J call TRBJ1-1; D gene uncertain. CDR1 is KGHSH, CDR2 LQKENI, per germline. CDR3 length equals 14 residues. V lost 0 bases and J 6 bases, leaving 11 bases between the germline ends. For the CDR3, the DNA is TGTGCCAGCTCACCACCAAGTTCTAGGGCTGAAGCTTTCTTT. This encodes CASSPPSSRAEAFF.

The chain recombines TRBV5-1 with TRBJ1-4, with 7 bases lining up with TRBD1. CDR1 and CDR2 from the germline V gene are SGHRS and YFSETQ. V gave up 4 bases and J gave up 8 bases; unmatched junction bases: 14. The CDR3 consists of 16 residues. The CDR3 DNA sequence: TGCGCCAGCAGCCTGGGACAGCCCGGGCTTGGGGAAAAACTGTTTTTT. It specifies CASSLGQPGLGEKLFF.

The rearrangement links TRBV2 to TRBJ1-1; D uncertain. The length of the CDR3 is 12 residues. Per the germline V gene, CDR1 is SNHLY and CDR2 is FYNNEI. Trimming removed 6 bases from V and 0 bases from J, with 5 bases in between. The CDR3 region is CASRTLNTEAFF. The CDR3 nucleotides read TGTGCCAGCAGAACTTTGAACACTGAAGCTTTCTTT.

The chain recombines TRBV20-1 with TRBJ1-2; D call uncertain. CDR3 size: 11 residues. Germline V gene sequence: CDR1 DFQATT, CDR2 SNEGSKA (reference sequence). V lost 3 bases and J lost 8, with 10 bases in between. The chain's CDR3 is CSASPSGGYTF. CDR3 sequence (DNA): TGCAGTGCTAGTCCTTCCGGGGGCTACACCTTC.

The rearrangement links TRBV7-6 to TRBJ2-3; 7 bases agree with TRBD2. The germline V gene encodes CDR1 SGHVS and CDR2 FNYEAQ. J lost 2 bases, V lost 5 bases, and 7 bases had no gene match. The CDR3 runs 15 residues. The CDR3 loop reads CASSAIAGFTDTQYF. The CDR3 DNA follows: TGTGCCAGCAGCGCTATAGCGGGCTTCACAGATACGCAGTATTTT.

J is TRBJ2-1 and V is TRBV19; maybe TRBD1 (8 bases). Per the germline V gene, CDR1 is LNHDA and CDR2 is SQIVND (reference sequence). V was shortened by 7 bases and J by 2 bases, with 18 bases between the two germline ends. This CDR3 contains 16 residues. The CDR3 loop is CASIGGGTGPYNEQFF. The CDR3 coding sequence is TGTGCCAGTATTGGGGGAGGGACAGGCCCCTACAATGAGCAGTTCTTC.

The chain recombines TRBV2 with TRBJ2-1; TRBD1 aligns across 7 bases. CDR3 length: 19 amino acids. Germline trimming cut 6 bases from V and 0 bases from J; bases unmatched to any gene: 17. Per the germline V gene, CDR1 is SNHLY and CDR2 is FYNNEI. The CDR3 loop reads CASSVGQLRSQGSYNEQFF. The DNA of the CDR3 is TGTGCCAGCAGCGTGGGACAGTTGCGTTCTCAGGGCTCCTACAATGAGCAGTTCTTC.

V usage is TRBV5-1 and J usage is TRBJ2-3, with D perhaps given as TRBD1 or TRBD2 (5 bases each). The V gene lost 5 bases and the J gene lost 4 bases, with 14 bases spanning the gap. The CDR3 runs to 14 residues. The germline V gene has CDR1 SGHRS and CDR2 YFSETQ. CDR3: CASRPGGDPDTQYF. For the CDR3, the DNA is TGCGCCAGCAGACCTGGGGGAGATCCAGATACGCAGTATTTT.

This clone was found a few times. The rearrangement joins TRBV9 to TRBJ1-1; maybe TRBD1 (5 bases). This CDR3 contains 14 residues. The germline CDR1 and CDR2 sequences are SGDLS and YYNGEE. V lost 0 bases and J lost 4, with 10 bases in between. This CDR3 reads CASSVGGESTEAFF. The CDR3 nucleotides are TGTGCCAGCAGCGTAGGGGGGGAAAGCACTGAAGCTTTCTTT.

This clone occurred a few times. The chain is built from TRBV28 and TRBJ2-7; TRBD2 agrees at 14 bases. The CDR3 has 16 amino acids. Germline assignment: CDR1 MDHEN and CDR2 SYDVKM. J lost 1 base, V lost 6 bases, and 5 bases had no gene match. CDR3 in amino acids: CASSLGLAGVSYEQYF. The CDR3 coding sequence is TGTGCCAGCAGCCTGGGACTAGCGGGGGTTTCCTACGAGCAGTACTTC.

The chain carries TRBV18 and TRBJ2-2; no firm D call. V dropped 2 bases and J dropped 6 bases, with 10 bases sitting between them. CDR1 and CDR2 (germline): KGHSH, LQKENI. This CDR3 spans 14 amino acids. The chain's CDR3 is CASSPGQASGELFF. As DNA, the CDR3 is TGTGCCAGCTCACCAGGGCAGGCCTCCGGGGAGCTGTTTTTT.

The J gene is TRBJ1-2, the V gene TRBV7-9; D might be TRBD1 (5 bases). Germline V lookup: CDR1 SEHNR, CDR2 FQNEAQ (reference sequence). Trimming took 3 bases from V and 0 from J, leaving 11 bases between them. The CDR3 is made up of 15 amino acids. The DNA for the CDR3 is TGTGCCAGCAGCTTGTCAGGGATAGCTAACTATGGCTACACCTTC. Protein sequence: CASSLSGIANYGYTF.

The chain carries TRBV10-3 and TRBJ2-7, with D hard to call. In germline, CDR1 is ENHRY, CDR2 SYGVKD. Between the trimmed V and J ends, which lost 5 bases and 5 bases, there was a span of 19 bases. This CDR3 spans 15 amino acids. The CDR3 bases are TGTGCCATCAGTTCGACCACTCCCGCCTCTAACGAGCAGTACTTC. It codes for CAISSTTPASNEQYF.

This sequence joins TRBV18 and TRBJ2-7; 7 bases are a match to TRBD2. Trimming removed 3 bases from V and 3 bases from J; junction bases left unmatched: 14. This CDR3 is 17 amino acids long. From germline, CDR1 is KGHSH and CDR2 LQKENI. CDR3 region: CASSPQRRGGGSYEQYF. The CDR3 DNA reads TGTGCCAGCTCACCTCAACGCCGTGGGGGGGGGAGCTACGAGCAGTACTTC.

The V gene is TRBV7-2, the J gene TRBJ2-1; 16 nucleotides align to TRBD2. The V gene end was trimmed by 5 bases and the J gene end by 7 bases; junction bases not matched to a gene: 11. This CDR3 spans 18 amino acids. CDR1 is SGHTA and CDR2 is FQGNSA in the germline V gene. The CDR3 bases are TGTGCCAGCAGCCCTTTGGGACTAGCGGGGGGGCCTTGGAATGAGCAGTTCTTC. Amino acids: CASSPLGLAGGPWNEQFF.